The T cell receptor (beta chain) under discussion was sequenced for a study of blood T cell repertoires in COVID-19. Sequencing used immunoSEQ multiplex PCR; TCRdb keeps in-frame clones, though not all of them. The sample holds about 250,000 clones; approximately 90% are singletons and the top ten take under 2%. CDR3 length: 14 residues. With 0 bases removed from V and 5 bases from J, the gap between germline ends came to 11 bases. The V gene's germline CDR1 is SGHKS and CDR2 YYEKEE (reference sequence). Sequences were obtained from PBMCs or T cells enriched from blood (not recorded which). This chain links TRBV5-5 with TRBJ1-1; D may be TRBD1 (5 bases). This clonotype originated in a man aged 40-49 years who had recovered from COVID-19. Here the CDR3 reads CASSLVQGGTEAFF. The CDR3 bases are TGTGCCAGCAGCTTGGTTCAGGGAGGGACTGAAGCTTTCTTT. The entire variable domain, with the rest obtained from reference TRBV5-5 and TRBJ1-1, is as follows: DAGVTQSPTHLIKTRGQQVTLRCSPISGHKSVSWYQQVLGQGPQFIFQYYEKEERGRGNFPDRFSARQFPNYSSELNVNALLLGDSALYLCASSLVQGGTEAFFGQGTRLTVV.